The 30 T cell receptor beta chains below come from one sample, sequenced in a study of shared clonotypes between healthy human individuals. Clones were sequenced by immunoSEQ multiplex PCR, and TCRdb holds only the in-frame ones, with some missing. The sample records about 2.2 million clones, approximately 94% being singletons. The naive CD8 population came from CD45RO-negative cells selected for CCR7, without terminally differentiated effector memory CD45RA+ cells. Material for sequencing was naive CD8+ T cells from PBMCs. The receptors derive from a man younger than 35 in good health. Some clones in this sample may be carry-over from other donors' samples.

The V gene is TRBV7-2, the J gene TRBJ1-2; D is unclear. Germline CDR1 reads SGHTA; CDR2 reads FQGNSA. V lost 1 base and J 4 bases, leaving 7 bases between the germline ends. The CDR3 runs 13 residues. The CDR3 is CASSLGDGYGYTF. The CDR3 DNA reads TGTGCCAGCAGCTTAGGTGACGGCTATGGCTACACCTTC.

The chain joins TRBV28 to TRBJ2-5, with 7 bases identical to TRBD2. Germline CDR1 MDHEN, CDR2 SYDVKM. Germline trimming cut 2 bases from V and 6 bases from J; bases unmatched to any gene: 12. There are 16 residues in the CDR3. CDR3 amino acids: CASSLEVRRGGQTQYF. CDR3 nucleotides: TGTGCCAGCAGTTTAGAGGTTCGGCGGGGAGGGCAGACCCAGTACTTC.

The chain links TRBV7-9 to TRBJ2-7, with TRBD1 matching 7 bases. The CDR3 has 13 amino acids. Germline loops: CDR1 SEHNR, CDR2 FQNEAQ (reference sequence). The V gene end was trimmed by 1 base and the J gene end by 6 bases; junction bases not matched to a gene: 3. This CDR3 is CASSLGTGLEQYF. For the CDR3, the DNA is TGTGCCAGCAGCTTAGGGACAGGTCTCGAGCAGTACTTC.

The V call is TRBV27, the J call TRBJ2-7; 7 nucleotides line up with TRBD1. CDR1 is MNHEY, CDR2 SMNVEV, per germline (reference sequence). Trimming removed 0 bases from V and 2 bases from J; junction bases left unmatched: 7. This CDR3 region has 16 residues. The CDR3 protein is CASSLSWDSSAYEQYF. The DNA for the CDR3 is TGTGCCAGCAGTTTATCCTGGGACAGCTCAGCCTACGAGCAGTACTTC.

The rearrangement links TRBV10-1 to TRBJ2-5; a weak D match, TRBD1 (5 bases). The CDR3 covers 17 residues. With 0 bases removed from V and 1 base from J, the gap between germline ends came to 15 bases. The germline V gene has CDR1 WNHNN and CDR2 SYGVQD (reference sequence). CDR3 loop: CASSESPQDLLQETQYF. The CDR3 coding sequence is TGCGCCAGCAGTGAGTCGCCACAGGATCTGCTCCAAGAGACCCAGTACTTC.

The genes are TRBV9 and TRBJ2-7; D call uncertain. The CDR3 runs 16 residues. Trimming stripped 4 bases from V and 2 bases from J, with 19 bases between. Germline V gene data show CDR1 as SGDLS and CDR2 as YYNGEE. As DNA, the CDR3 is TGTGCCAGCAGCCCAACCTTCCCCTCGCAACCCTACGAGCAGTACTTC. Translation: CASSPTFPSQPYEQYF.

The rearrangement uses TRBV30 and TRBJ2-7; 8 bases match TRBD2. V was clipped by 4 bases and J by 4 bases; unmatched bases: 15. Germline CDR1 reads GTSNPN; CDR2 reads SVGIG (reference sequence). This CDR3 is 16 amino acids long. For the CDR3, the DNA is TGTGCCTGGATGGGGACCGGGACTAGTCTCAATTACGAGCAGTACTTC. Its translation: CAWMGTGTSLNYEQYF.

This clone was seen once. This sequence joins TRBV6-1 and TRBJ1-5, with D maybe TRBD1 (5 bases). Trimming removed 4 bases at V and 3 bases at J, with 13 bases between. Germline V CDR1 and CDR2: MNHNS, SASEGT. CDR3 length equals 15 residues. The CDR3 sequence is CASSGWRDLNQPQHF. As DNA, the CDR3 is TGTGCCAGCAGTGGGTGGAGGGACCTCAATCAGCCCCAGCATTTT.

The rearrangement joins TRBV7-7 to TRBJ1-3; weak D call: TRBD1 (6 bases). The CDR3 contains 16 residues. Per the germline V gene, CDR1 is SSHAT and CDR2 is FNYEAQ (reference sequence). Trimming cost V 5 bases and J 0 bases, with 14 bases left between them. CDR3 coding DNA: TGTGCCAGCAGCCCCGGGACACCGCTCTCTGGAAACACCATATATTTT. This gives the protein CASSPGTPLSGNTIYF.

V is TRBV28 and J is TRBJ2-2; no clear D gene. V lost 5 bases, J lost 5 bases, and 12 bases lay in between. The V gene's germline CDR1 is MDHEN and CDR2 SYDVKM. The CDR3 is made up of 14 amino acids. CDR3: CASSISIRTGELFF. CDR3 nucleotides: TGTGCCAGCAGTATATCCATCCGAACCGGGGAGCTGTTTTTT.

Details on this clone: Other DNA sequences within the sample encode an identical CDR3. The V gene is TRBV27, the J gene TRBJ1-1, with D unresolved. This CDR3 is 14 amino acids long. Germline V gene sequence: CDR1 MNHEY, CDR2 SMNVEV (reference sequence). Trimming shortened V by 2 bases and J by 1 base, and 8 bases separated the two germline ends. The chain's CDR3 is CASSLLGSNTEAFF. CDR3 in DNA: TGTGCCAGCAGTTTACTGGGTTCGAACACTGAAGCTTTCTTT.

This chain uses TRBV7-9 with TRBJ2-1; D unresolved. Germline CDR1 SEHNR, CDR2 FQNEAQ (reference sequence). The CDR3 contains 16 residues. Trimming shortened V by 2 bases and J by 1 base, and 12 bases separated the two germline ends. CDR3 amino acids: CASSLSRAASYNEQFF. The CDR3 nucleotides read TGTGCCAGCAGCTTAAGTCGGGCAGCGTCCTACAATGAGCAGTTCTTC.

The chain combines TRBV9 with TRBJ2-7; the match to TRBD2 covers 10 bases. Trimming cost V 3 bases and J 5 bases; bases outside gene matches: 11. The CDR3 has 16 amino acids. Germline-derived CDR1 and CDR2 are SGDLS and YYNGEE. The CDR3 coding sequence is TGTGCCAGCAGCGACGGGACTAGCGAATTGCCTGACGAGCAGTACTTC. It yields the protein CASSDGTSELPDEQYF.

The chain combines TRBV5-4 with TRBJ2-7; D unclear. Germline assignment: CDR1 SGHNT and CDR2 YYREEE (reference sequence). V was trimmed by 4 bases and J by 2 bases, leaving 13 bases between them. CDR3 length: 14 amino acids. This CDR3 is CASSIGPATYEQYF. The CDR3 bases are TGTGCCAGCAGCATCGGACCAGCAACCTACGAGCAGTACTTC.

The chain employs TRBV29-1 and TRBJ2-1; D remains ambiguous. V lost 7 bases and J lost 8, with 24 bases in between. CDR1 is SQVTM and CDR2 is ANQGSEA in the germline V gene. The CDR3 sequence is 15 residues long. The CDR3 here is CSAAVAPYSIYEQFF. The CDR3 DNA reads TGCAGCGCCGCCGTGGCGCCCTACAGTATCTATGAGCAGTTCTTC.

The chain recombines TRBV15 with TRBJ1-2; D is undetermined. Trimming stripped 0 bases from V and 2 bases from J, with 16 bases between. Germline loops: CDR1 LNHNV, CDR2 YYDKDF (reference sequence). This CDR3 is 17 amino acids long. CDR3 in DNA: TGTGCCACCAGCAGAGATTTGGGTGGACTGGGAAACTATGGCTACACCTTC. This translates into CATSRDLGGLGNYGYTF. Filled out from reference TRBV15 and TRBJ1-2, the complete variable domain reads DAMVIQNPRYQVTQFGKPVTLSCSQTLNHNVMYWYQQKSSQAPKLLFHYYDKDFNNEADTPDNFQSRRPNTSFCFLDIRSPGLGDTAMYLCATSRDLGGLGNYGYTFGSGTRLTVV.

The J gene is TRBJ2-3, the V gene TRBV7-9, with 7 bases fitting TRBD2. The CDR3 runs to 14 residues. Germline V CDR1 and CDR2: SEHNR, FQNEAQ (reference sequence). Trimming took 6 bases from V and 2 from J; bases not matched to a gene: 5. Here the CDR3 reads CASSPSGITDTQYF. CDR3 bases: TGTGCCAGCAGTCCCAGCGGGATCACAGATACGCAGTATTTT.

The rearrangement uses TRBV5-4 and TRBJ2-7; 11 nucleotides match TRBD2. Germline CDR1 and CDR2: SGHNT and YYREEE (reference sequence). J gave up 2 bases and V 4 bases, and 11 bases lay outside the gene matches. This CDR3 is 17 amino acids long. CDR3 nucleotides: TGTGCCAGCAGCCCAGAACCCAAACTAGCGGGAGCCTACGAGCAGTACTTC. As protein: CASSPEPKLAGAYEQYF.

The CDR3 DNA sequence: TGTGCCAGCAGCCGACGGACTAGCGGGAGGACGCCCTACAATGAGCAGTTCTTC. Translating it yields CASSRRTSGRTPYNEQFF. The chain links TRBV11-2 to TRBJ2-1; 14 nucleotides match TRBD2. With 5 bases clipped from V and 2 bases from J, the junction kept 8 bases outside the gene matches. This CDR3 spans 18 amino acids. Germline CDR1 reads SGHAT; CDR2 reads FQNNGV.

This chain links TRBV27 with TRBJ1-1; D is perhaps TRBD1 (5 bases). The germline gives CDR1 MNHEY, CDR2 SMNVEV (reference sequence). V lost 8 bases to trimming and J lost 4 bases, with 14 bases between them. This CDR3 has 13 amino acids. CDR3 sequence: CASGAFQGTEAFF. Written as DNA, the CDR3 is TGTGCCAGCGGCGCGTTCCAGGGCACTGAAGCTTTCTTT.

The chain joins TRBV30 to TRBJ1-2, with D maybe TRBD1 (5 bases). Germline values: CDR1 GTSNPN, CDR2 SVGIG (reference sequence). CDR3 size: 17 residues. With 7 bases removed from V and 0 bases from J, the gap between germline ends came to 24 bases. Here the CDR3 reads CASDNVSGTTTNYGYTF. CDR3 nucleotide sequence: TGTGCCTCCGATAACGTGTCAGGGACTACTACTAACTATGGCTACACCTTC.

The chain couples TRBV5-4 to TRBJ2-4; no firm D call. CDR3 length: 15 residues. V lost 0 bases and J 4 bases, leaving 11 bases between the germline ends. Germline loops: CDR1 SGHNT, CDR2 YYREEE (reference sequence). In nucleotides, the CDR3 is TGTGCCAGCAGCTTGGGGCGTGGGGAAAAAAACATTCAGTACTTC. It translates to CASSLGRGEKNIQYF.

V is TRBV28 and J is TRBJ2-1; D unclear. The CDR3 length is 14 residues. The germline V and J ends were trimmed by 7 bases and 0 bases, with 10 bases remaining between them. Germline V gene sequence: CDR1 MDHEN, CDR2 SYDVKM. Here the CDR3 DNA reads TGTGCCAGCAAGACACTGAGCTCCTACAATGAGCAGTTCTTC. Amino acids: CASKTLSSYNEQFF.

V is TRBV27 and J is TRBJ1-1; D not certain. V was cut by 3 bases and J by 2 bases, with 7 bases left in between. The CDR3 is made up of 13 amino acids. Germline V lookup: CDR1 MNHEY, CDR2 SMNVEV (reference sequence). CDR3 residues: CASSLDGNTEAFF. CDR3 DNA sequence: TGTGCCAGCAGTTTGGACGGTAACACTGAAGCTTTCTTT.

This chain connects TRBV5-6 to TRBJ2-7; 7 nucleotides align to TRBD2. The CDR3 loop spans 15 amino acids. Germline V CDR1 and CDR2: SGHDT, YYEEEE. With V trimmed by 4 bases and J by 4 bases, 11 bases remained unmatched. CDR3 in amino acids: CASSGSGGRQYEQYF. CDR3 sequence (DNA): TGTGCCAGCAGCGGATCGGGAGGTCGCCAATACGAGCAGTACTTC.

The rearrangement links TRBV6-4 to TRBJ2-1, with D possibly being TRBD2 (5 bases). V lost 6 bases and J lost 3, with 15 bases in between. CDR1 is MRHNA and CDR2 is SNTAGT in the germline V gene. This CDR3 has 15 amino acids. CDR3 sequence: CASSHQADGYNEQFF. The CDR3 DNA reads TGTGCCAGCAGCCACCAAGCGGACGGCTACAATGAGCAGTTCTTC.

The chain employs TRBV2 and TRBJ2-7; the D is unclear. Per the germline V gene, CDR1 is SNHLY and CDR2 is FYNNEI. The CDR3 extends over 16 amino acids. V lost 2 bases and J lost 1, with 15 bases in between. CDR3 nucleotides: TGTGCCAGCAGTGAACTTTTGCGACAAACGTCCTACGAGCAGTACTTC. Its protein product is CASSELLRQTSYEQYF. Looking up the rest from reference TRBV2 and TRBJ2-7 gives the full variable domain: EPEVTQTPSHQVTQMGQEVILRCVPISNHLYFYWYRQILGQKVEFLVSFYNNEISEKSEIFDDQFSVERPDGSNFTLKIRSTKLEDSAMYFCASSELLRQTSYEQYFGPGTRLTVT.

This sequence joins TRBV11-2 and TRBJ2-1, with D possibly being TRBD1 (6 bases). The length of the CDR3 is 13 residues. The germline CDR1 and CDR2 sequences are SGHAT and FQNNGV. With 4 bases removed from V and 7 bases from J, the gap between germline ends came to 11 bases. The CDR3 reads CASSSDSGNEQFF. CDR3 nucleotide sequence: TGTGCCAGCAGCTCGGACAGCGGAAATGAGCAGTTCTTC. The full variable domain, its missing parts supplied by reference TRBV11-2 and TRBJ2-1, is EAGVAQSPRYKIIEKRQSVAFWCNPISGHATLYWYQQILGQGPKLLIQFQNNGVVDDSQLPKDRFSAERLKGVDSTLKIQPAKLEDSAVYLCASSSDSGNEQFFGPGTRLTVL.

The chain links TRBV28 to TRBJ2-3, with 10 bases lining up with TRBD2. The CDR3 totals 16 residues. J was trimmed by 4 bases and V by 5 bases; bases with no gene match: 9. Germline V gives CDR1 MDHEN, CDR2 SYDVKM. The CDR3 region is CASSPSPAGGPDTQYF. For the CDR3, the DNA is TGTGCCAGCAGTCCGTCACCAGCGGGAGGGCCAGATACGCAGTATTTT.

The chain employs TRBV5-1 and TRBJ2-1, with 7 positions matching TRBD2. Germline CDR1 and CDR2: SGHRS and YFSETQ. This CDR3 is 14 amino acids long. Trimming took 3 bases from V and 8 from J; bases not matched to a gene: 8. The chain's CDR3 is CASSWGGTHDEQFF. The CDR3 DNA reads TGCGCCAGCAGCTGGGGGGGAACGCACGATGAGCAGTTCTTC.